This T cell receptor (beta chain) is from a study of blood T cell repertoires in COVID-19. Study summary: From the United States, Italy and Spain came samples of acute and convalescent COVID-19.

The CDR3 is 15 amino acids. V was pared by 5 bases and J by 5 bases, with 8 bases of the junction left unmatched. Germline CDR1 and CDR2: SGHNT and YYREEE (reference sequence). In the authors' methods: Reference gene primer amplification gave nucleated cell count estimates. The protocol was immunoSEQ multiplex PCR, while the TCRdb copy is restricted to in-frame clones and leaves out a portion. V, J and clone size are those of that table, while D and trimming were read from the DNA. The sample records 150,000 to 200,000 clones, approximately 85% being singletons. The sequenced sample was peripheral blood. The receptor's source is a human donor with active or convalescent COVID-19. The donor label of this sample is uncertain. The V and J genes are TRBV5-4 and TRBJ2-2, with TRBD1 matching 8 bases. The CDR3 DNA is TGTGCCAGCAGACCCGACAGGGGACCGACCGGGGAGCTGTTTTTT. This translates into CASRPDRGPTGELFF.